The 12 T cell receptor beta chains given below trace back to one sample, sequenced in a study of blood T cells in healthy people across ages. Combining a sample-barcoded 5' primer with a J-beta primer mix, a second PCR ran for about 7 to 11 cycles. Using its own MiXCR run on the 5' RACE reads, TCRdb lists one record per CDR3 protein. The profile shows roughly 1,700,000 distinct CDR3 sequences, roughly 30% of them singletons. Material for sequencing was blood. These receptors originate from a woman under 40 in good health.

This chain connects TRBV7-2 to TRBJ1-4, with a possible D match to TRBD1 (6 bases). Germline lookup yields CDR1 SGHTA and CDR2 FQGNSA. The V end was cut by 2 bases, the J end by 7 bases, with 26 bases between. The CDR3 length is 19 residues. This CDR3 reads CASSLRGTGSVGGAEKLFF. The CDR3 DNA reads TGTGCCAGCAGCTTAAGGGGGACGGGATCGGTCGGGGGTGCTGAAAAACTGTTTTTT. Looking up the rest from reference TRBV7-2 and TRBJ1-4 gives the full variable domain: GAGVSQSPSNKVTEKGKDVELRCDPISGHTALYWYRQSLGQGLEFLIYFQGNSAPDKSGLPSDRFSAERTGGSVSTLTIQRTQQEDSAVYLCASSLRGTGSVGGAEKLFFGSGTQLSVL.

This clonotype was seen more than once but under ten times. CDR3 amino acids: CSVVGSLMNTEAFF. The CDR3 DNA reads as TGCAGCGTTGTGGGCAGCCTAATGAACACTGAAGCTTTCTTT. The chain carries TRBV29-1 and TRBJ1-1; D remains ambiguous. Germline values: CDR1 SQVTM, CDR2 ANQGSEA. V was cut by 4 bases and J by 0 bases, with 12 bases left in between. The CDR3 runs 14 residues.

The chain couples TRBV3-1 to TRBJ2-1; TRBD2 matches at 8 bases. After removal of 3 bases from V and 4 bases from J, the junction contained 8 bases not matched to a gene. The CDR3 is 16 residues long. Germline loops: CDR1 LGHDT, CDR2 YNNKEL (reference sequence). CDR3 coding DNA: TGTGCCAGCAGCCAGAAGGGGACTAGGGGGTACAATGAGCAGTTCTTC. Encoded protein: CASSQKGTRGYNEQFF.

In this sample, this clonotype turned up many times. This rearrangement joins TRBV6-6 to TRBJ1-2; a possible D gene is TRBD1 (5 bases). Trimming removed 7 bases at V and 3 bases at J, with 6 bases between. Germline values: CDR1 MNHNY, CDR2 SVGAGI (reference sequence). The CDR3 spans 11 residues. CDR3 DNA: TGTGCCAGCACGGGGGACTATGGCTACACCTTC. As protein: CASTGDYGYTF.

Notes on this clonotype: This may arise from a read error, as a much more abundant clone is one base away. The chain recombines TRBV6-2 or TRBV6-3 with TRBJ2-1; D is uncertain. The end of the DNA is better explained by TRBJ2-7, so the J call may be wrong. This CDR3 region has 13 residues. Germline V lookup: CDR1 MNHEY, CDR2 SVGEGT. CDR3 sequence reads: CASSWSSYNEQYF. The CDR3, as DNA: TGTGCCAGCAGTTGGAGCTCCTACAATGAGCAGTACTTC.

This clonotype was seen only a few times. This chain uses TRBV18 with TRBJ1-4; D is unresolved. The CDR3 covers 18 residues. CDR1 is KGHSH, CDR2 LQKENI, per germline. Trimming took 2 bases from V and 0 from J, leaving 16 bases between them. The CDR3 sequence: CASSPTWQNNPTNEKLFF. CDR3 nucleotide sequence: TGTGCCAGCTCACCAACTTGGCAGAATAATCCAACTAATGAAAAACTGTTTTTT.

This clonotype showed up just a few times. The chain combines TRBV20-1 with TRBJ2-3; TRBD2 is a possible D gene (6 bases). Per germline, CDR1 DFQATT and CDR2 SNEGSKA (reference sequence). The CDR3 has 14 amino acids. V dropped 3 bases and J dropped 2 bases, with 12 bases sitting between them. The CDR3 sequence: CSARRAGSTDTQYF. CDR3 in DNA: TGCAGTGCTAGGCGGGCGGGATCCACAGATACGCAGTATTTT.

This clonotype was observed at least ten times. This chain uses TRBV12-3 or TRBV12-4 with TRBJ2-5, with D unresolved. The ends were cut back, 0 bases at V and 4 bases at J, with 6 bases in the middle. This CDR3 is 13 amino acids long. The CDR3 DNA is TGTGCCAGCAGTTTAGCGGGTGGAGAGACCCAGTACTTC. Translating gives CASSLAGGETQYF.

The chain employs TRBV30 and TRBJ2-7; 8 positions match TRBD2. In germline, CDR1 is GTSNPN, CDR2 SVGIG (reference sequence). V shed 0 bases and J 1 base; nucleotides not matched to a gene: 8. The CDR3 length is 16 residues. The CDR3 loop is CAWSVREGGGSYEQYF. For the CDR3, the DNA is TGTGCCTGGAGTGTACGGGAGGGCGGAGGTTCCTACGAGCAGTACTTC.

This clonotype was picked up a small number of times. The chain recombines TRBV3-1 with TRBJ2-5; 10 nucleotides align to TRBD2. This CDR3 has 14 residues. Germline V CDR1 and CDR2: LGHDT, YNNKEL (reference sequence). Losses at the gene ends were 5 bases for V and 5 bases for J; bases not matched to a gene: 5. The CDR3 loop is CASSSAGLAETQYF. CDR3 bases: TGTGCCAGCAGCTCAGCGGGACTAGCGGAGACCCAGTACTTC.

The rearrangement links TRBV6-2 or TRBV6-3 to TRBJ1-5; D not resolved. CDR1 and CDR2 from the germline V gene are MNHEY and SVGEGT. The CDR3 spans 14 residues. Deletions cut 7 bases from V and 1 base from J, with 11 bases between. DNA for the CDR3: TGTGCCAGCATCCGAGGAGGGAGCAATCAGCCCCAGCATTTT. The encoded protein is CASIRGGSNQPQHF.

V gene TRBV3-1 combines with J gene TRBJ2-1; TRBD2 agrees at 10 bases. Germline trimming cut 7 bases from V and 7 bases from J; bases unmatched to any gene: 13. CDR3 length: 16 amino acids. The germline V gene encodes CDR1 LGHDT and CDR2 YNNKEL (reference sequence). The CDR3 nucleotides are TGTGCCAGCAACCAGCCGTCTAGCGGGAGTAAGAATGAGCAGTTCTTC. Translating gives CASNQPSSGSKNEQFF.